This is a list of T cell receptor beta chains from one sample in a study of T cells expressing NK-cell markers. TCRdb re-called the 5' RACE reads; one entry per CDR3 protein, DNA not given. The sample totals around 470,000 distinct CDR3 sequences. Material: blood T cells: a sorted CD56 or NKG2C T cell subset, CD4+ or CD8+ T cells, or bulk PBMC T cells (not recorded which). The receptors were sampled from a woman aged 45-60 years in good health. Each CDR3 is given with its conserved first and last residue.

V	J	CDR3
TRBV25-1	TRBJ2-1	CASSTTSAKGYNEQFF
TRBV20-1	TRBJ1-6	CSALQGGINSPLHF
TRBV4-1	TRBJ2-2	CASQDYRASGELFF
TRBV2	TRBJ2-3	CASRGFGGGRGTQYF
TRBV20-1	TRBJ2-4	CSAGRREGKNIQYF
TRBV6-5	TRBJ1-2	CASSYASRIGGYTF
TRBV5-6	TRBJ2-1	CASSMGHNSEQFF
TRBV20-1	TRBJ1-1	CSAKVTDTEAFF
TRBV5-1	TRBJ2-1	CASSEPGGEQFF
TRBV29-1	TRBJ2-5	CSVGIAGIGQETQYF
TRBV12-3/TRBV12-4	TRBJ2-2	CASSLEGLGTGELFF
TRBV12-3/TRBV12-4	TRBJ2-5	CASSQGAREETQYF
TRBV6-2/TRBV6-3	TRBJ2-3	CASRAGTASTDTQYF
TRBV7-9	TRBJ2-2	CASSSLQGAVGELFF
TRBV6-5	TRBJ1-1	CASSYWDREGTEAFF
TRBV3-1	TRBJ2-2	CASSQDLAGRTGELFF
TRBV7-8	TRBJ2-1	CASSLAAASVGNEQFF
TRBV12-3/TRBV12-4	TRBJ2-2	CASSRLLPGLAPAGELFF
TRBV10-3	TRBJ2-3	CAISDSVLADTQYF
TRBV7-8	TRBJ2-6	CASSPPLRYSGANVLTF
TRBV21-1	TRBJ1-1	CASRADGTVNTEAFF
TRBV6-1	TRBJ2-3	CATRRADTQYF
TRBV5-1	TRBJ2-1	CASSLRTFLEAPLQQQFF
TRBV5-1	TRBJ2-1	CASSHRTTAKGNEQFF
TRBV5-1	TRBJ2-2	CASSFGTTFGELFF
TRBV28	TRBJ2-1	CASSRSGRPNEQFF
TRBV19	TRBJ2-5	CASSTSGKETQYF
TRBV3-1	TRBJ2-1	CASSQDGSYNEQFF
TRBV2	TRBJ2-7	CASNQGFGEQYF
TRBV29-1	TRBJ1-2	CSLSEFGGNYGYTF
TRBV12-3/TRBV12-4	TRBJ1-1	CASSFGGGREAFF
TRBV15	TRBJ2-1	CATSRDIRVGGEQFF
TRBV20-1	TRBJ1-4	CSAGQGQKLFF
TRBV12-5	TRBJ2-1	CASGLGTSGPYNEQFF
TRBV7-3	TRBJ2-2	CASSLTGTSGQRGELFF
TRBV4-2	TRBJ2-3	CASSQAFHTDTQYF
TRBV7-2	TRBJ2-3	CASSLNRVGARGQYF
TRBV29-1	TRBJ2-3	CSVGLPNTQYF
TRBV20-1	TRBJ2-1	CSARDSISFSYNEQFF
TRBV11-2	TRBJ2-1	CASSLSGGAGYNEQFF
TRBV7-9	TRBJ2-1	CASSSSDLLTSYNEQFF
TRBV30	TRBJ2-7	CAWSPGTISQKQYF
TRBV3-1	TRBJ2-3	CASSQDLLARTDTQYF
TRBV14	TRBJ2-3	CASSQEGTQGVTDTQYF
TRBV20-1	TRBJ2-2	CSALSPYTGELFF
TRBV7-6	TRBJ1-3	CASGPPQQVFSGNTIYF
TRBV3-1	TRBJ2-1	CASSQRRTSGLNEQFF